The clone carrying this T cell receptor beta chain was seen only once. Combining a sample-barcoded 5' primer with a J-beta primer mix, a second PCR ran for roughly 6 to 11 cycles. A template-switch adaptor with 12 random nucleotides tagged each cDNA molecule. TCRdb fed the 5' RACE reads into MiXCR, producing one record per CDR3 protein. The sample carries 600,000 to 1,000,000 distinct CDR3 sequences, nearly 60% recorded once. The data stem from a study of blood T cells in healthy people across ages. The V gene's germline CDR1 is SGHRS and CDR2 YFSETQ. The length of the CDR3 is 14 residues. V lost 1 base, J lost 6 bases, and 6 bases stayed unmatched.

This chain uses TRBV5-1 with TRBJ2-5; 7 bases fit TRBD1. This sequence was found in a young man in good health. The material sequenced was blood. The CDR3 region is CASSLNDREKTQYF. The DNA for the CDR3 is TGCGCCAGCAGCTTGAATGACAGGGAAAAGACCCAGTACTTC.